This TCR beta chain came from a study of blood T cells in healthy people across ages. Study summary: Per every two T cells, about one barcoded beta molecule was captured by template switching. Study findings and constraints: TCR beta diversity per million T cells fell roughly linearly with age.

Only a few counts were recorded for this clonotype. Its specificity is not known. Germline V gene data show CDR1 as SGHKS and CDR2 as YYEKEE (reference sequence). V shed 4 bases and J 1 base; nucleotides not matched to a gene: 18. This CDR3 is built from 20 residues. It was with a sample-barcoded 5' primer and a J-beta primer mix that a second PCR of roughly 6 to 12 cycles was run. Each CDR3 protein is one row after TCRdb ran MiXCR on the 5' RACE reads. Counted here are some 1.8 million distinct CDR3 sequences, more than 35% occurring once; the ten biggest clones make up 20% to 25%. This chain uses TRBV5-5 with TRBJ2-3; 10 nucleotides align to TRBD1. The sequencing input was blood. The clonotype comes from a human donor in good health. This CDR3 reads CASSPKVTGTGASGTDTQYF. In DNA, the CDR3 is TGTGCCAGCAGCCCAAAAGTTACCGGGACAGGGGCTAGTGGCACAGATACGCAGTATTTT.